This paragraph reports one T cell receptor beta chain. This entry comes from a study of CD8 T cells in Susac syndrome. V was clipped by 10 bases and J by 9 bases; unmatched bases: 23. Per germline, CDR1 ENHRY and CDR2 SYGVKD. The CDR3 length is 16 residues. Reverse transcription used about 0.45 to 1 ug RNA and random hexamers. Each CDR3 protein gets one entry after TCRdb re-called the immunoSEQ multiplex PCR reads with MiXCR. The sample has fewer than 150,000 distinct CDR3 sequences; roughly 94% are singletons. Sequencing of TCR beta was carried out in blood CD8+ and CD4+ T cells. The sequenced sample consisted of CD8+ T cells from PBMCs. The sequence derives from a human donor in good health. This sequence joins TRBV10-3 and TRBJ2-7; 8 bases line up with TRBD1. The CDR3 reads CATLPTGADYYWGQYF. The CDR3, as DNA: TGTGCCACATTACCGACAGGGGCGGATTATTACTGGGGGCAGTACTTC.